These 31 T cell receptor beta chains were all obtained from the same sample, sequenced in a study of radiotherapy plus CTLA-4 blockade in lung cancer. Measured with immunoSEQ multiplex PCR; TCRdb has only the in-frame clones, and not every one. The sample contains 85,000 to 90,000 clones, 60% to 80% of which appear only once. This specimen was peripheral blood, taken from a patient treated with radiotherapy plus ipilimumab. These receptors came from a human donor with non-small cell lung cancer that progressed on radiotherapy plus ipilimumab.

This clone has just one count. This rearrangement joins TRBV5-1 to TRBJ2-7; D ambiguous. V dropped 0 bases and J dropped 0 bases, with 7 bases sitting between them. Germline V lookup: CDR1 SGHRS, CDR2 YFSETQ. The CDR3 consists of 14 residues. CDR3 protein: CASSLAPLSYEQYF. The CDR3 bases are TGCGCCAGCAGCTTGGCCCCGCTCTCCTACGAGCAGTACTTC. Full variable domain (outside the CDR3, taken from reference TRBV5-1 and TRBJ2-7): KAGVTQTPRYLIKTRGQQVTLSCSPISGHRSVSWYQQTPGQGLQFLFEYFSETQRNKGNFPGRFSGRQFSNSRSEMNVSTLELGDSALYLCASSLAPLSYEQYFGPGTRLTVT.

This chain links TRBV7-2 with TRBJ1-2; no reliable D call. Germline lookup yields CDR1 SGHTA and CDR2 FQGNSA. The V gene lost 1 base and the J gene lost 5 bases, with 5 bases spanning the gap. This CDR3 is 12 amino acids long. For the CDR3, the DNA is TGTGCCAGCAGCTTAGGCCTATATGGCTACACCTTC. Translation: CASSLGLYGYTF.

The J gene is TRBJ2-1, the V gene TRBV19; TRBD2 matches at 10 bases. This CDR3 is built from 18 residues. Germline loops: CDR1 LNHDA, CDR2 SQIVND (reference sequence). The J segment lost 6 bases and the V segment lost 7 bases, leaving 18 bases of the junction unmatched. CDR3 in amino acids: CASKISGLAGVGANEQFF. CDR3 nucleotide sequence: TGTGCCAGTAAAATCTCCGGGCTAGCGGGAGTAGGGGCCAATGAGCAGTTCTTC.

This clone appeared once. The chain employs TRBV7-9 and TRBJ1-3; D is ambiguous. V was cut by 0 bases and J by 2 bases, with 17 bases left in between. CDR1 is SEHNR, CDR2 FQNEAQ, per germline (reference sequence). The CDR3 has 18 amino acids. CDR3 region: CASSLASGLVTPGNTIYF. For the CDR3, the DNA is TGTGCCAGCAGCTTAGCGTCTGGTTTGGTGACCCCTGGAAACACCATATATTTT.

This clone was found once. The CDR3 protein is CASSLARGPGELFF. The CDR3 DNA reads TGTGCCAGCAGCTTAGCGCGGGGTCCCGGGGAGCTGTTTTTT. The chain joins TRBV11-1 to TRBJ2-2, with D possibly being TRBD2 (6 bases). The V end lost 0 bases, the J end lost 6 bases, and 8 bases lay between the germline ends. The CDR3 totals 14 residues. Germline values: CDR1 SGHAT, CDR2 FQDESV (reference sequence). Variable domain in full (rest from reference TRBV11-1 and TRBJ2-2): EAEVAQSPRYKITEKSQAVAFWCDPISGHATLYWYRQILGQGPELLVQFQDESVVDDSQLPKDRFSAERLKGVDSTLKIQPAELGDSAMYLCASSLARGPGELFFGEGSRLTVL.

This chain uses TRBV18 with TRBJ2-3; D is possibly TRBD2 (6 bases). V was trimmed by 0 bases and J by 4 bases, leaving 11 bases between them. Germline CDR1 is KGHSH and CDR2 is LQKENI. The CDR3 length is 15 residues. The CDR3 protein is CASSPPGLGSDTQYF. As DNA, the CDR3 is TGTGCCAGCTCACCACCGGGACTTGGGTCAGATACGCAGTATTTT.

For this clone: The same CDR3 also results from other DNA sequences found in this sample. The V gene is TRBV28, the J gene TRBJ1-2; TRBD1 agrees at 9 bases. Germline V lookup: CDR1 MDHEN, CDR2 SYDVKM. CDR3 length equals 15 residues. J gave up 8 bases and V 6 bases, and 13 bases lay outside the gene matches. CDR3 region: CASSQVRDRVQGYTF. DNA for the CDR3: TGTGCCAGCAGCCAAGTCCGGGACAGGGTTCAGGGCTACACCTTC.

The chain carries TRBV7-8 and TRBJ1-1; TRBD1 aligns across 7 bases. The V gene's germline CDR1 is SGHVS and CDR2 FQNEAQ. The CDR3 extends over 16 amino acids. Trimming at V came to 0 bases and at J to 5 bases, leaving 9 bases not matched to a gene. This chain's CDR3 is CASSLAIDRAGTEAFF. The CDR3 bases are TGTGCCAGCAGCTTAGCGATCGACAGGGCGGGGACTGAAGCTTTCTTT. The variable domain in full, with the rest retrieved from reference TRBV7-8 and TRBJ1-1, is GAGVSQSPRYKVAKRGQDVALRCDPISGHVSLFWYQQALGQGPEFLTYFQNEAQLDKSGLPSDRFFAERPEGSVSTLKIQRTQQEDSAVYLCASSLAIDRAGTEAFFGQGTRLTVV.

V and J are TRBV18 and TRBJ1-2; the D is unclear. Germline CDR1 KGHSH, CDR2 LQKENI. V was pared by 4 bases and J by 4 bases, with 13 bases between. The CDR3 is 14 amino acids. Written as DNA, the CDR3 is TGTGCCAGCTCACGCGACCCGGGTGGCTATGGCTACACCTTC. Its protein product is CASSRDPGGYGYTF.

V gene TRBV28 combines with J gene TRBJ1-1; D unclear. Germline CDR1 is MDHEN and CDR2 is SYDVKM. CDR3 length: 14 residues. The V gene lost 3 bases and the J gene lost 0 bases, with 8 bases spanning the gap. CDR3 DNA sequence: TGTGCCAGCAGTTTTCACGGATTGAACACTGAAGCTTTCTTT. Its translation is CASSFHGLNTEAFF.

This clone was seen only a few times. The rearrangement links TRBV27 to TRBJ2-7; 7 bases fit TRBD1. The CDR3 covers 16 residues. V shed 8 bases, J shed 2 bases, and the junction held 15 bases outside the gene matches. In germline, CDR1 is MNHEY, CDR2 SMNVEV (reference sequence). In DNA form, the CDR3 reads TGTGCCAGCTCTGGTGTATTAAGGGGGCTAACCTACGAGCAGTACTTC. Its translation is CASSGVLRGLTYEQYF.

The chain carries TRBV2 and TRBJ2-3; no reliable D call. Trimming cost V 3 bases and J 2 bases, with 15 bases left between them. Germline-derived CDR1 and CDR2 are SNHLY and FYNNEI. The CDR3 extends over 16 amino acids. The CDR3 DNA follows: TGTGCCAGCAGTGATGGCCGGATAAGGGCCACAGATACGCAGTATTTT. Translation gives CASSDGRIRATDTQYF.

The CDR3: CASSQDWVLPGQGYGYTF. CDR3 in DNA: TGCGCCAGCAGCCAAGATTGGGTTCTTCCGGGACAGGGGTATGGCTACACCTTC. The rearrangement joins TRBV4-3 to TRBJ1-2, with 10 bases that match TRBD1. Per the germline V gene, CDR1 is LGHNA and CDR2 is YSLEER. The CDR3 contains 18 residues. The junction had 12 bases not matched to a gene; V was cut back by 0 bases and J by 5 bases.

This clone came up once. The V call is TRBV7-8, the J call TRBJ1-5, with a tentative D call TRBD1 (5 bases). The CDR3 contains 15 residues. The germline V gene encodes CDR1 SGHVS and CDR2 FQNEAQ. V shed 1 base and J shed 4 bases, with 11 bases lying between them. CDR3 protein: CASSLEWGGNQPQHF. For the CDR3, the DNA is TGTGCCAGCAGCTTAGAATGGGGGGGTAATCAGCCCCAGCATTTT.

V gene TRBV6-5 combines with J gene TRBJ2-5; TRBD2 is a possible D gene (7 bases). Per germline, CDR1 MNHEY and CDR2 SVGAGI. This CDR3 contains 12 residues. The V and J ends lost 8 bases and 2 bases respectively, with 9 bases between them. CDR3 sequence reads: CASGRGQETQYF. Here the CDR3 DNA reads TGTGCCAGCGGGAGGGGGCAAGAGACCCAGTACTTC.

V is TRBV2 and J is TRBJ2-1; TRBD2 matches 10 bases. The CDR3 consists of 16 residues. The junction had 5 bases not matched to a gene; V was cut back by 6 bases and J by 0 bases. Germline assignment: CDR1 SNHLY and CDR2 FYNNEI. CDR3 DNA: TGTGCCAGCAGCAGAGCGGGGGGGCCCTCCTACAATGAGCAGTTCTTC. Residues: CASSRAGGPSYNEQFF.

CDR3 loop: CASSAGRRSYEQYF. The CDR3 DNA is TGTGCCAGCAGCGCGGGACGACGCTCCTACGAGCAGTACTTC. This chain joins TRBV7-8 and TRBJ2-7; D possibly corresponds to TRBD2 (6 bases). V shed 5 bases and J shed 0 bases, with 11 bases lying between them. Germline V lookup: CDR1 SGHVS, CDR2 FQNEAQ. The CDR3 sequence is 14 residues long.

This sequence joins TRBV6-5 and TRBJ2-5; either TRBD1 or TRBD2 may fit D (5 bases each). The CDR3 length is 15 residues. Germline V lookup: CDR1 MNHEY, CDR2 SVGAGI. Trimming cost V 0 bases and J 3 bases, with 11 bases left between them. The CDR3 sequence: CASSYSRDGEETQYF. The CDR3 DNA is TGTGCCAGCAGTTACTCAAGGGACGGAGAAGAGACCCAGTACTTC.

J is TRBJ1-1 and V is TRBV9; D is uncertain. CDR1 SGDLS and CDR2 YYNGEE come from the germline V gene. V was clipped by 4 bases and J by 0 bases, with 4 bases between them. There are 12 residues in the CDR3. The CDR3 bases are TGTGCCAGCAGCCCCATGAACACTGAAGCTTTCTTT. This translates into CASSPMNTEAFF.

V gene TRBV7-9 combines with J gene TRBJ2-3; 11 bases fit TRBD1. There are 17 residues in the CDR3. Germline CDR1 is SEHNR and CDR2 is FQNEAQ (reference sequence). With 4 bases clipped from V and 3 bases from J, the junction kept 9 bases outside the gene matches. The CDR3 region is CASSSSPGTGGTDTQYF. The CDR3 nucleotides are TGTGCCAGCAGCTCCTCTCCCGGGACAGGGGGAACAGATACGCAGTATTTT.

This sequence joins TRBV7-2 and TRBJ1-3; D gene unclear. There are 17 residues in the CDR3. V was clipped by 1 base and J by 4 bases, with 17 bases between them. Germline CDR1 reads SGHTA; CDR2 reads FQGNSA. The CDR3 loop is CASSLVSSRLGGNTIYF. The CDR3 region has the DNA TGTGCCAGCAGCTTAGTTTCTAGCCGGTTGGGAGGAAACACCATATATTTT.

V is TRBV5-1 and J is TRBJ1-3; D remains unclear. Germline CDR1 SGHRS, CDR2 YFSETQ. The V end lost 0 bases, the J end lost 0 bases, and 7 bases lay between the germline ends. The CDR3 totals 15 residues. The CDR3 sequence: CASSLAQDSGNTIYF. DNA for the CDR3: TGCGCCAGCAGCTTGGCTCAGGACTCTGGAAACACCATATATTTT.

J is TRBJ2-7 and V is TRBV6-1, with 8 bases identical to TRBD1. From germline, CDR1 is MNHNS and CDR2 SASEGT. The ends lost 3 bases at V and 7 bases at J; junction bases unmatched: 17. The CDR3 contains 17 residues. CDR3 coding DNA: TGTGCCAGCAGTGACGGACGGTCGGGGGACAGGTCCATAGAGCAGTACTTC. Translation gives CASSDGRSGDRSIEQYF.

The chain uses TRBV10-3 and TRBJ2-3, with D possibly being TRBD1 (5 bases). The CDR3 contains 14 residues. V lost 10 bases, J lost 0 bases, and 14 bases lay in between. The V gene's germline CDR1 is ENHRY and CDR2 SYGVKD. Here the CDR3 reads CATKGERSTDTQYF. The CDR3 DNA is TGTGCCACAAAAGGGGAACGTAGCACAGATACGCAGTATTTT.

The V and J genes are TRBV25-1 and TRBJ1-3, with no clear D. CDR1 MGHDK and CDR2 SYGVNS come from the germline V gene. The CDR3 contains 14 residues. Trimming stripped 5 bases from V and 7 bases from J, with 15 bases between. In DNA, the CDR3 is TGTGCCAGCAGTCATACGGCCAGCGGGAACACCATATATTTT. Its protein is CASSHTASGNTIYF.

This chain links TRBV6-6 with TRBJ2-1; no reliable D call. The ends were cut back, 6 bases at V and 0 bases at J, with 6 bases in the middle. Per germline, CDR1 MNHNY and CDR2 SVGAGI (reference sequence). The CDR3 is 13 amino acids. The CDR3 DNA is TGTGCCAGCAGCACCAGCTCCTACAATGAGCAGTTCTTC. It yields the protein CASSTSSYNEQFF.

The CDR3 protein is CAISELIHQGGYGYTF. The CDR3 nucleotides read TGTGCCATCAGTGAATTGATCCACCAAGGGGGCTATGGCTACACCTTC. The V call is TRBV10-3, the J call TRBJ1-2; D might be TRBD1 (6 bases). CDR3 length equals 16 residues. With 3 bases removed from V and 4 bases from J, the gap between germline ends came to 18 bases. Germline loops: CDR1 ENHRY, CDR2 SYGVKD.

J is TRBJ2-7 and V is TRBV5-5; D possibly corresponds to TRBD1 (5 bases). The V gene lost 2 bases and the J gene lost 1 base, with 7 bases spanning the gap. This CDR3 has 13 residues. The V gene's germline CDR1 is SGHKS and CDR2 YYEKEE (reference sequence). CDR3 bases: TGTGCCAGCAGCTTAAGACAGTCCTACGAGCAGTACTTC. Translating gives CASSLRQSYEQYF.

The J gene is TRBJ1-3, the V gene TRBV5-1; D perhaps matches TRBD1 (5 bases). The germline gives CDR1 SGHRS, CDR2 YFSETQ. Deletions cut 6 bases from V and 0 bases from J, with 16 bases between. The CDR3 extends over 16 amino acids. CDR3 amino acids: CASTQTGAGSGNTIYF. CDR3 bases: TGCGCCAGCACACAAACCGGGGCCGGCTCTGGAAACACCATATATTTT.

The CDR3 reads CASSLPGQMYEQYF. CDR3 DNA sequence: TGTGCCAGCAGCTTACCGGGACAGATGTACGAGCAGTACTTC. The rearrangement joins TRBV7-2 to TRBJ2-5, with 7 bases identical to TRBD1. Gene TRBJ2-7 matches the end of the DNA better, so the J call may be wrong. The germline V gene encodes CDR1 SGHTA and CDR2 FQGNSA. There are 14 residues in the CDR3.

This chain joins TRBV11-2 and TRBJ1-3; D gene unclear. V was pared by 2 bases and J by 0 bases, with 2 bases between. CDR1 SGHAT and CDR2 FQNNGV come from the germline V gene. CDR3 size: 13 residues. In DNA form, the CDR3 reads TGTGCCAGCAGCTTATCCTCTGGAAACACCATATATTTT. This gives the protein CASSLSSGNTIYF.